This is a list of T cell receptor beta chains from one sample in a study of OX40 agonist ivuxolimab in advanced cancers. Repertoires were generated with immunoSEQ multiplex PCR, while TCRdb's copy carries only in-frame clones and drops some. This repertoire shows 57,000 or so clones, around 86% found once; its top ten account for about 0.8%. The source was CD4+ or CD8+ T cells sorted from blood, collected in a trial of the OX40 agonist ivuxolimab. Receptor source: an adult with an advanced solid tumor such as melanoma, head and neck, liver or kidney cancer. Each CDR3 is given with its conserved first and last residue. The D gene is left open where the match is weak. Rows give clone size only sometimes, using once, few, many, or a class for an expanded clone.

clone_size	cdr3_length	v_call	j_call	d_call	cdr3_aa	cdr3_nt
.	16	TRBV7-9	TRBJ2-1	TRBD2	CASSSVGGGLGFEQFF	TGTGCCAGCAGTTCCGTCGGGGGAGGGCTGGGGTTTGAGCAGTTCTTC
.	15	TRBV5-8	TRBJ1-6	.	CASRHGGAYNSPLHF	TGTGCCAGCAGACACGGGGGGGCCTATAATTCACCCCTCCACTTT
few	13	TRBV7-7	TRBJ2-7	TRBD1	CASSPSRTGKQYF	TGTGCTAGCAGCCCAAGCCGGACAGGGAAGCAGTACTTC
.	16	TRBV7-6	TRBJ1-4	.	CASSPLFGRRDEKLFF	TGTGCCAGCAGCCCGCTTTTTGGACGGCGGGATGAAAAACTGTTTTTT
.	17	TRBV27	TRBJ2-2	.	CASSLGQPGLRSGELFF	TGTGCCAGCAGTCTCGGACAGCCCGGTCTTAGGTCCGGGGAGCTGTTTTTT
.	18	TRBV23-1	TRBJ1-3	.	CASSQSGGRKSSGNTIYF	TGCGCCAGCAGTCAATCGGGGGGACGCAAAAGCTCTGGAAACACCATATATTTT
.	13	TRBV9	TRBJ2-1	.	CASSVQEYNEQFF	TGTGCCAGCAGCGTCCAAGAGTACAATGAGCAGTTCTTC
.	13	TRBV5-5	TRBJ2-1	.	CASSLEYRSEQFF	TGTGCCAGCAGCTTGGAATACAGGTCTGAGCAGTTCTTC
.	16	TRBV5-5	TRBJ2-3	.	CASLAGASWGPDTQYF	TGTGCCAGCTTAGCAGGAGCGAGCTGGGGCCCAGATACGCAGTATTTT
.	11	TRBV28	TRBJ2-3	.	CASSQTDTQYF	TGTGCCAGCAGTCAGACAGATACGCAGTATTTT
.	14	TRBV9	TRBJ2-3	.	CASSVVSSADTQYF	TGTGCCAGCAGCGTAGTTAGTAGCGCAGATACGCAGTATTTT
.	14	TRBV7-2	TRBJ1-1	.	CASSLPVDYTEAFF	TGTGCCAGCAGCTTACCAGTAGACTACACTGAAGCTTTCTTT
.	16	TRBV30	TRBJ2-5	TRBD2	CAWSVGLAETQETQYF	TGTGCCTGGAGTGTAGGACTAGCGGAAACGCAAGAGACCCAGTACTTC
once	13	TRBV15	TRBJ1-5	.	CATSRDRERAQHF	TGTGCCACCAGCAGAGATCGGGAGCGGGCCCAGCATTTT
once	15	TRBV29-1	TRBJ1-4	TRBD1	CSPTIRQGSSEKLFF	TGCAGCCCCACAATAAGACAGGGCAGTTCTGAAAAACTGTTTTTT
.	15	TRBV27	TRBJ2-5	.	CASSLVGGGSETQYF	TGTGCCAGCAGTTTAGTTGGGGGTGGATCGGAGACCCAGTACTTC
.	15	TRBV9	TRBJ1-1	.	CASSAREGLDTEAFF	TGTGCCAGCAGCGCGAGGGAGGGCCTGGACACTGAAGCTTTCTTT
.	16	TRBV5-4	TRBJ2-6	.	CASSLGGHRGANVLTF	TGTGCCAGCAGCTTGGGGGGGCACAGAGGGGCCAACGTCCTGACTTTC
.	14	TRBV30	TRBJ1-2	.	CAWSYIPGTYGYTF	TGTGCCTGGAGTTATATCCCAGGGACCTATGGCTACACCTTC
.	15	TRBV27	TRBJ1-2	TRBD1	CASGTGKGANYGYTF	TGTGCCAGCGGGACAGGGAAGGGGGCTAACTATGGCTACACCTTC
once	13	TRBV9	TRBJ2-5	.	CASKSGSQETQYF	TGTGCCAGCAAATCCGGGTCCCAAGAGACCCAGTACTTC
few	14	TRBV5-1	TRBJ2-7	TRBD1	CASSAHRGENEQYF	TGCGCCAGCAGCGCCCACAGGGGAGAAAACGAGCAGTACTTC
.	14	TRBV4-1	TRBJ1-1	.	CASSRADHSPEAFF	TGCGCCAGCAGCCGGGCCGACCACTCCCCTGAAGCTTTCTTT
.	14	TRBV27	TRBJ1-6	.	CASSLGLGNSPLHF	TGTGCCAGCAGTTTAGGGTTGGGTAATTCACCCCTCCACTTT
once	13	TRBV5-1	TRBJ2-7	TRBD1	CASRDRAPYEQYF	TGCGCCAGCAGAGACAGGGCACCGTACGAGCAGTACTTC
few	14	TRBV6-1	TRBJ2-3	TRBD2	CASSSGGASDTQYF	TGTGCCAGCAGCAGCGGGGGGGCCTCCGATACGCAGTATTTT
.	14	TRBV21-1	TRBJ2-6	.	CASTLGLFDNVLTF	TGTGCCAGCACCCTGGGACTCTTTGACAACGTCCTGACTTTC
.	13	TRBV28	TRBJ1-5	.	CASSRDSLEAQHF	TGTGCCAGCAGCCGGGACTCCTTGGAAGCCCAGCATTTT
.	12	TRBV27	TRBJ2-7	.	CASRTSSYEQYF	TGTGCCAGCCGGACTTCCTCCTACGAGCAGTACTTC
.	13	TRBV11-3	TRBJ2-2	.	CASSLDGTGELFF	TGTGCCAGCAGCTTAGATGGCACCGGGGAGCTGTTTTTT
.	16	TRBV5-1	TRBJ1-4	.	CASSHAGPATNEKLFF	TGCGCCAGCAGCCACGCGGGGCCTGCAACTAATGAAAAACTGTTTTTT
few	11	TRBV19	TRBJ1-1	.	CASSFSGEAFF	TGTGCCAGTAGTTTCTCAGGGGAAGCTTTCTTT
.	15	TRBV18	TRBJ2-7	.	CASSLGTISLGEQYF	TGTGCCAGCTCACTGGGGACAATATCCCTAGGGGAGCAGTACTTC
.	16	TRBV9	TRBJ2-1	TRBD2	CASSVGVSGSYNEQFF	TGTGCCAGCAGCGTAGGGGTGAGCGGGAGTTACAATGAGCAGTTCTTC
.	16	TRBV5-1	TRBJ1-1	.	CASSYMLGGAGTEAFF	TGCGCCAGCAGCTATATGTTAGGGGGGGCTGGCACTGAAGCTTTCTTT
.	15	TRBV7-2	TRBJ2-5	.	CASSLYVRQQETQYF	TGTGCCAGCAGCTTATATGTCAGGCAACAAGAGACCCAGTACTTC
.	16	TRBV10-3	TRBJ1-1	.	CAISESEGGGLFGAFF	TGTGCCATCAGTGAGTCCGAAGGGGGAGGTCTATTTGGAGCTTTCTTT
.	17	TRBV19	TRBJ1-5	TRBD1	CASSIIDRGGFNQPQHF	TGTGCCAGTAGTATAATAGACAGGGGAGGGTTTAATCAGCCCCAGCATTTT
.	15	TRBV18	TRBJ1-5	.	CASSATGFGNQPQHF	TGTGCCAGCTCAGCGACGGGTTTTGGTAATCAGCCCCAGCATTTT